This T cell receptor (beta chain) originates from a study of blood T cell repertoires in COVID-19. Study processing details: The authors estimated nucleated cell counts from reference gene primer amplification. Libraries were prepared by immunoSEQ multiplex PCR; TCRdb keeps only in-frame clonotypes and omits some of them. V and J calls and clone size follow that table, whereas D and trimming were derived from the DNA. This table holds 300,000 to 450,000 clones, roughly 84% found once. The CDR3 sequence is 16 residues long. Germline V CDR1 and CDR2: MDHEN, SYDVKM. V dropped 5 bases and J dropped 5; count of bases not matched to a gene: 6. Recovered participants had two consecutive negative NP/OP PCR tests, healthcare professional clearance, or symptom resolution.

The sequenced sample consisted of PBMCs or T cells enriched from blood (not recorded which). The chain recombines TRBV28 with TRBJ2-5; TRBD2 matches at 15 bases. The receptor was isolated from a woman aged 25 to 39 who had recovered from COVID-19. The chain's CDR3 is CASSGLAGGPGETQYF. CDR3 coding DNA: TGTGCCAGCAGTGGACTAGCGGGGGGGCCGGGGGAGACCCAGTACTTC.